This TCR beta chain was obtained from a study of vaccination and CD4 T cells after COVID-19. Study at large: The BNT162b2 or mRNA-1273 vaccine was given to participants in two doses.

General study findings and limits: The median count of SARS-CoV-2-reactive clonotypes rose from roughly 21 to 40, not significantly.

Cultured CD4+ T cell DNA was sequenced using the Oncomine TCR Beta short-read assay. TCRdb redid the calling of the PCR reads with MiXCR, one entry per CDR3 protein. Among 9,500 to 15,000 distinct CDR3 sequences listed, 58% were seen once. Details on this clonotype: Antigen unknown.

Noted treatment: approximately 10-day PBMC culture with coronavirus spike peptide pools or control peptides (ViraFEST assay). TCRs were sequenced by ViraFEST after antigen-specific T cells had been expanded with peptide pools. The CDR3 totals 14 residues. V lost 6 bases and J 0 bases, leaving 6 bases between the germline ends. Germline V gene sequence: CDR1 LNHDA, CDR2 SQIVND (reference sequence). This sequence joins TRBV19 and TRBJ1-6; no reliable D call. The sequencing input was CD4+ T cells from blood, cultured in vitro. This TCR came from a human donor who had recovered from COVID-19. This CDR3 is CASSRSSYNSPLHF. CDR3 bases: TGTGCCAGTAGCAGAAGCTCCTATAATTCACCCCTCCACTTT.